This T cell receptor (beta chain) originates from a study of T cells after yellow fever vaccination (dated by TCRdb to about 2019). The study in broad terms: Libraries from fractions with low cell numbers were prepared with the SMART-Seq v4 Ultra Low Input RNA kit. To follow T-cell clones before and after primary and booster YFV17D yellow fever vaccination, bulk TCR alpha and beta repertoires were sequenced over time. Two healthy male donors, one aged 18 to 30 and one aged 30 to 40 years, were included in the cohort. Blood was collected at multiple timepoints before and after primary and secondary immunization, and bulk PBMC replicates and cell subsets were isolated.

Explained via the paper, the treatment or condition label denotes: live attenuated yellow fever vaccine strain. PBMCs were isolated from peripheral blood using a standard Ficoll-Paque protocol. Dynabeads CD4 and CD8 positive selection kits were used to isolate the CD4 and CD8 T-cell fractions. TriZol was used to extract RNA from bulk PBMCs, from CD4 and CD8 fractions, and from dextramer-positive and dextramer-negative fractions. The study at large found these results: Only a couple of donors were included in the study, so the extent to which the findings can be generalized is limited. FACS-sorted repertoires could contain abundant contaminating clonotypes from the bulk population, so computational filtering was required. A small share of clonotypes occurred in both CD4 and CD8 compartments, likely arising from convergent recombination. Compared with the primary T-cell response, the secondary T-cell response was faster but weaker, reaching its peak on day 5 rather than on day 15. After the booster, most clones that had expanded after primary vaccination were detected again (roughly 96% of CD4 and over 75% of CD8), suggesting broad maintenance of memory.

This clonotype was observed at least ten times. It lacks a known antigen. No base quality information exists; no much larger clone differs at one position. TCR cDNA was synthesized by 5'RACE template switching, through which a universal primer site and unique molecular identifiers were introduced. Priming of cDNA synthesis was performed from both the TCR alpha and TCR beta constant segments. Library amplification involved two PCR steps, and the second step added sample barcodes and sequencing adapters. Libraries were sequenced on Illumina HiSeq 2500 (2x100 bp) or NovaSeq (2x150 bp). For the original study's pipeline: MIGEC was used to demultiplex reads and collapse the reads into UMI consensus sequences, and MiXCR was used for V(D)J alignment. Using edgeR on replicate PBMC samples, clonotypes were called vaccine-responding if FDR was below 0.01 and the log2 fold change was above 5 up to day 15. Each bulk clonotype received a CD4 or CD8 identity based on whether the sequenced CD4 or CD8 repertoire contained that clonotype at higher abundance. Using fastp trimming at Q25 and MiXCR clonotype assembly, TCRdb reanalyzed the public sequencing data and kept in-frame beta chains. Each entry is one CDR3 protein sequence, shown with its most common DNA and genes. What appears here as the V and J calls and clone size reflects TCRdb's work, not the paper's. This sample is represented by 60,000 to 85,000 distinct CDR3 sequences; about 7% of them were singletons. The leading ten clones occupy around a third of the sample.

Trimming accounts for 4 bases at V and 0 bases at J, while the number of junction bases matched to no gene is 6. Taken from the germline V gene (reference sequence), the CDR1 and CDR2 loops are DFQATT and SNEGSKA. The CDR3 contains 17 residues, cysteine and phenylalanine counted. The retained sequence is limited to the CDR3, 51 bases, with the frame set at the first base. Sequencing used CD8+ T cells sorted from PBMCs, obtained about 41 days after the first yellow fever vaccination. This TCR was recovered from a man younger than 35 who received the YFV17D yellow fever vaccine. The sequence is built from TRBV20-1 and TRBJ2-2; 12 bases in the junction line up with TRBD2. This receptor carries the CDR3 CSAKTSGGDSNTGELFF. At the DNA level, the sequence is TGCAGTGCTAAGACTAGCGGGGGAGACTCGAACACCGGGGAGCTGTTTTTT.